What follows is one T cell receptor beta chain and its context. What it binds is not known. This specimen belongs to a study of CD8 T cells in Susac syndrome. Study-level results: An acknowledgment was made by the study that its TCR sequencing and HLA analysis involved relatively few individuals.

RNA, at 0.5 to 1 ug, was reverse transcribed with random hexamers. TCRdb used MiXCR to reprocess the immunoSEQ multiplex PCR reads, holding one entry per CDR3 protein. The sample has about 210,000 distinct CDR3 sequences, 95% seen once. Germline-derived CDR1 and CDR2 are KGHSH and LQKENI. The V gene lost 5 bases and the J gene lost 3 bases, with 9 bases spanning the gap. This CDR3 is built from 13 residues. CD8+ and CD4+ T cells taken from blood had their TCR beta sequenced. The multiple sclerosis control group consisted of treatment-naive patients whose relapsing-remitting disease, which was either stable or active, fulfilled revised McDonald criteria. TEMRA cells were FACS-enriched, and CD8+ and CD4+ T cells were isolated negatively.

The V gene is TRBV18, the J gene TRBJ2-3; D gene uncertain. Sequenced sample: CD4+ T cells from PBMCs. This sequence originates from a human donor with multiple sclerosis. The DNA of the CDR3 is TGTGCCAGCTCAGCCATGGGAACAGATACGCAGTATTTT. It is translated as CASSAMGTDTQYF.